A single sample is the source of the 31 T cell receptor beta chains below, sequenced in a study of glioma-infiltrating T cells after dendritic cell vaccination. The method was immunoSEQ multiplex PCR; TCRdb's version includes in-frame clones alone and lacks a portion of them. The sample comprises tens of thousands of clones, roughly four fifths of which are singletons, and roughly 2% rests with the top ten. The material sequenced was blood, taken before dendritic cell vaccination. These receptors all come from a human donor with glioblastoma.

The rearrangement uses TRBV10-3 and TRBJ1-2; D not resolved. The V end was cut by 5 bases, the J end by 4 bases, with 23 bases between. In germline, CDR1 is ENHRY, CDR2 SYGVKD. This CDR3 has 17 amino acids. The CDR3 region is CAISPAEGTGYSYGYTF. For the CDR3, the DNA is TGTGCCATCAGTCCGGCGGAGGGAACGGGGTATAGCTATGGCTACACCTTC.

The rearrangement links TRBV9 to TRBJ2-2; 7 positions match TRBD1. V was pared by 3 bases and J by 0 bases, with 8 bases of the junction left unmatched. The V gene's germline CDR1 is SGDLS and CDR2 YYNGEE. This CDR3 has 17 residues. The CDR3 sequence is CASSGRKGATNTGELFF. As DNA, the CDR3 is TGTGCCAGCAGCGGTAGAAAGGGGGCTACGAACACCGGGGAGCTGTTTTTT.

The V and J genes are TRBV4-2 and TRBJ2-5, with 11 bases matching TRBD2. J was trimmed by 5 bases and V by 4 bases; bases with no gene match: 12. The CDR3 extends over 17 amino acids. Germline V gene data show CDR1 as LGHNA and CDR2 as YNFKEQ. CDR3 loop: CASSPRVSGRAEETQYF. CDR3 in DNA: TGTGCCAGCAGCCCCCGAGTTAGCGGGAGGGCCGAGGAGACCCAGTACTTC.

J is TRBJ1-6 and V is TRBV18; D not certain. This CDR3 has 15 residues. The V and J ends lost 2 bases and 5 bases respectively, with 10 bases between them. Germline CDR1 KGHSH, CDR2 LQKENI. The CDR3 coding sequence is TGTGCCAGCTCACCAAATGGAGTCGATAATTCACCCCTCCACTTT. This encodes CASSPNGVDNSPLHF.

CDR3 loop: CASQQGAGGYTF. The DNA for the CDR3 is TGTGCCAGCCAGCAGGGGGCTGGAGGCTACACCTTC. The chain carries TRBV6-5 and TRBJ1-2; 8 nucleotides line up with TRBD1. V shed 8 bases, J shed 8 bases, and the junction held 7 bases outside the gene matches. Germline CDR1 MNHEY, CDR2 SVGAGI. The CDR3 consists of 12 residues.

The chain joins TRBV6-5 to TRBJ2-2, with D perhaps matching TRBD1 (5 bases). The V gene lost 8 bases and the J gene lost 1 base, with 8 bases spanning the gap. Germline-derived CDR1 and CDR2 are MNHEY and SVGAGI. This CDR3 is built from 13 residues. CDR3 nucleotides: TGTGCCAGCGGAACAGGGAACACCGGGGAGCTGTTTTTT. Translation gives CASGTGNTGELFF.

The V call is TRBV5-1, the J call TRBJ1-4, with D maybe TRBD1 (5 bases). The CDR3 length is 13 residues. Trimming stripped 4 bases from V and 7 bases from J, with 11 bases between. Germline V gives CDR1 SGHRS, CDR2 YFSETQ. The DNA for the CDR3 is TGCGCCAGCAGCATGGGGGGAGGTGAAAAACTGTTTTTT. This sequence encodes CASSMGGGEKLFF.

The chain carries TRBV5-1 and TRBJ2-5, with 8 bases aligning to TRBD1. The length of the CDR3 is 15 residues. Trimming removed 4 bases from V and 5 bases from J; junction bases left unmatched: 10. Looked up from germline, CDR1 is SGHRS and CDR2 is YFSETQ. The CDR3: CASSPRTGFIETQYF. The CDR3 nucleotides are TGCGCCAGCAGCCCCCGGACAGGGTTCATCGAGACCCAGTACTTC.

The chain carries TRBV18 and TRBJ2-7; D remains ambiguous. The V gene lost 6 bases and the J gene lost 0 bases, with 9 bases spanning the gap. The CDR3 contains 13 residues. Germline assignment: CDR1 KGHSH and CDR2 LQKENI. This CDR3 reads CASSPSSSYEQYF. The CDR3 region has the DNA TGTGCCAGCTCCCCGTCGAGCTCCTACGAGCAGTACTTC. Full variable domain (missing parts from reference TRBV18 and TRBJ2-7): NAGVMQNPRHLVRRRGQEARLRCSPMKGHSHVYWYRQLPEEGLKFMVYLQKENIIDESGMPKERFSAEFPKEGPSILRIQQVVRGDSAAYFCASSPSSSYEQYFGPGTRLTVT.

This clone came up once. The chain links TRBV7-9 to TRBJ2-3; 12 nucleotides agree with TRBD1. V trimming: 5 bases; J trimming: 7 bases; junction bases outside the gene matches: 7. The V gene's germline CDR1 is SEHNR and CDR2 FQNEAQ (reference sequence). The CDR3 consists of 15 residues. The CDR3 sequence: CASSPGTGGLYTQYF. The CDR3 DNA reads TGTGCCAGCAGCCCCGGGACAGGGGGCTTGTATACGCAGTATTTT.

The chain couples TRBV6-5 to TRBJ1-2; 9 bases align to TRBD1. The CDR3 extends over 15 amino acids. Germline CDR1 and CDR2: MNHEY and SVGAGI. J gave up 4 bases and V 9 bases, and 12 bases lay outside the gene matches. The CDR3 sequence is CASNPRDRDRYGYTF. The DNA for the CDR3 is TGTGCCAGTAACCCCAGGGACAGGGACCGCTATGGCTACACCTTC.

The chain couples TRBV6-1 to TRBJ2-3; weak D call: TRBD2 (6 bases). Germline-derived CDR1 and CDR2 are MNHNS and SASEGT. Between the trimmed V and J ends, which lost 3 bases and 5 bases, there was a span of 15 bases. This CDR3 has 15 residues. The CDR3 here is CASSEGGVRGDTQYF. CDR3 in DNA: TGTGCCAGCAGTGAGGGGGGAGTCCGTGGAGATACGCAGTATTTT.

This clone has just a few counts. V and J are TRBV6-1 and TRBJ1-5; no firm D call. The V end lost 5 bases, the J end lost 6 bases, and 11 bases lay between the germline ends. Per germline, CDR1 MNHNS and CDR2 SASEGT. The length of the CDR3 is 13 residues. The CDR3 coding sequence is TGTGCCAGCAGTATCGTGGGAGGTCAGCCCCAGCATTTT. Residues: CASSIVGGQPQHF.

The chain links TRBV18 to TRBJ1-2; 8 bases fit TRBD1. The CDR3 spans 16 residues. J gave up 4 bases and V 3 bases, and 10 bases lay outside the gene matches. Germline lookup yields CDR1 KGHSH and CDR2 LQKENI. The CDR3 DNA reads as TGTGCCAGCTCACCTCCGGACAGGGCGGCCAGCTATGGCTACACCTTC. Its translation is CASSPPDRAASYGYTF. The whole variable domain, filled in from reference TRBV18 and TRBJ1-2, reads NAGVMQNPRHLVRRRGQEARLRCSPMKGHSHVYWYRQLPEEGLKFMVYLQKENIIDESGMPKERFSAEFPKEGPSILRIQQVVRGDSAAYFCASSPPDRAASYGYTFGSGTRLTVV.

V usage is TRBV27 and J usage is TRBJ2-5, with D maybe TRBD2 (5 bases). This CDR3 comprises 17 residues. Looked up from germline, CDR1 is MNHEY and CDR2 is SMNVEV (reference sequence). Trimming shortened V by 6 bases and J by 7 bases, and 27 bases separated the two germline ends. CDR3 DNA: TGTGCCAGCAGCCGCTTGACGGGGATCGTTTTAAGAGGGACCCAGTACTTC. Its translation: CASSRLTGIVLRGTQYF.

This sequence joins TRBV19 and TRBJ1-2; 8 positions agree with TRBD1. V dropped 5 bases and J dropped 1; count of bases not matched to a gene: 9. The CDR3 totals 16 residues. CDR1 is LNHDA and CDR2 is SQIVND in the germline V gene (reference sequence). The CDR3 sequence is CASSGPGQANNYGYTF. The CDR3 DNA reads TGTGCCAGTAGTGGACCGGGACAGGCGAATAACTATGGCTACACCTTC. Full variable domain (outside the CDR3, taken from reference TRBV19 and TRBJ1-2): DGGITQSPKYLFRKEGQNVTLSCEQNLNHDAMYWYRQDPGQGLRLIYYSQIVNDFQKGDIAEGYSVSREKKESFPLTVTSAQKNPTAFYLCASSGPGQANNYGYTFGSGTRLTVV.

The V gene is TRBV19, the J gene TRBJ1-2; 7 bases fit TRBD1. CDR1 is LNHDA, CDR2 SQIVND, per germline (reference sequence). The CDR3 loop spans 12 amino acids. Germline trimming cut 7 bases from V and 6 bases from J; bases unmatched to any gene: 5. DNA for the CDR3: TGTGCCAGTACCCTCACAGGGGATGGCTACACCTTC. Its protein is CASTLTGDGYTF. Full variable domain (rest looked up from reference TRBV19 and TRBJ1-2): DGGITQSPKYLFRKEGQNVTLSCEQNLNHDAMYWYRQDPGQGLRLIYYSQIVNDFQKGDIAEGYSVSREKKESFPLTVTSAQKNPTAFYLCASTLTGDGYTFGSGTRLTVV.

This chain joins TRBV19 and TRBJ2-1, with D possibly matching TRBD2 (6 bases). Germline values: CDR1 LNHDA, CDR2 SQIVND (reference sequence). Trimming removed 5 bases at V and 4 bases at J, with 9 bases between. The CDR3 is 13 residues long. In DNA, the CDR3 is TGTGCCAGTAGTCGACTAGGGTACAATGAGCAGTTCTTC. This encodes CASSRLGYNEQFF.

The V call is TRBV5-1, the J call TRBJ2-1; 7 positions agree with TRBD1. With V trimmed by 4 bases and J by 9 bases, 13 bases remained unmatched. Germline lookup yields CDR1 SGHRS and CDR2 YFSETQ. The CDR3 has 15 residues. CDR3: CASSPRTGWTGEQFF. The CDR3 DNA reads as TGCGCCAGCAGCCCCCGGACAGGTTGGACTGGTGAGCAGTTCTTC.

The chain is built from TRBV6-1 and TRBJ1-5, with D unclear. The CDR3 contains 14 residues. From germline, CDR1 is MNHNS and CDR2 SASEGT. Trimming shortened V by 5 bases and J by 1 base, and 9 bases separated the two germline ends. The CDR3 bases are TGTGCCAGCAGTCTGGGCCTGAGCAATCAGCCCCAGCATTTT. Translation gives CASSLGLSNQPQHF.

This rearrangement joins TRBV7-2 to TRBJ1-3, with 7 nucleotides matching TRBD1. Germline V gene lookup returns CDR1 SGHTA and CDR2 FQGNSA. Trimming cost V 4 bases and J 8 bases; bases outside gene matches: 8. The CDR3 sequence is 14 residues long. CDR3 sequence: CASSSRQGKDTIYF. The CDR3 DNA follows: TGTGCCAGCAGCTCCCGACAGGGTAAAGACACCATATATTTT.

The rearrangement uses TRBV6-5 and TRBJ2-5; 12 bases map to TRBD2. V lost 4 bases to trimming and J lost 4 bases; unmatched junction nucleotides: 7. This CDR3 contains 16 residues. Germline CDR1 is MNHEY and CDR2 is SVGAGI. Here the CDR3 reads CASSSPRLAGAETQYF. The DNA for the CDR3 is TGTGCCAGCAGTTCCCCTCGACTAGCGGGAGCAGAGACCCAGTACTTC.

V usage is TRBV7-2 and J usage is TRBJ1-4; a possible D gene is TRBD1 (5 bases). The CDR3 covers 16 residues. Germline assignment: CDR1 SGHTA and CDR2 FQGNSA. The germline V and J ends were trimmed by 3 bases and 2 bases, with 13 bases remaining between them. The CDR3 DNA sequence: TGTGCCAGCAGCTTCATGGGGGGGTGGACTAATGAAAAACTGTTTTTT. It codes for CASSFMGGWTNEKLFF.

The chain employs TRBV6-1 and TRBJ1-4, with D perhaps matching TRBD1 (5 bases). V lost 2 bases and J lost 4, with 11 bases in between. Per the germline V gene, CDR1 is MNHNS and CDR2 is SASEGT. This CDR3 is built from 15 residues. CDR3 coding DNA: TGTGCCAGCAGTGAAAGGGGCAGAAATAATGAAAAACTGTTTTTT. Its protein product is CASSERGRNNEKLFF.

The rearrangement links TRBV29-1 to TRBJ1-2; D is undetermined. The CDR3 is 10 amino acids. Germline-derived CDR1 and CDR2 are SQVTM and ANQGSEA. V lost 4 bases and J 4 bases, leaving 4 bases between the germline ends. CDR3 region: CSVALYGYTF. The CDR3 DNA is TGCAGCGTTGCCCTCTATGGCTACACCTTC. Variable domain in full (rest from reference TRBV29-1 and TRBJ1-2): SAVISQKPSRDICQRGTSLTIQCQVDSQVTMMFWYRQQPGQSLTLIATANQGSEATYESGFVIDKFPISRPNLTFSTLTVSNMSPEDSSIYLCSVALYGYTFGSGTRLTVV.

The V and J genes are TRBV11-2 and TRBJ1-1, with 9 bases that match TRBD1. Germline CDR1 is SGHAT and CDR2 is FQNNGV. Losses at the gene ends were 1 base for V and 3 bases for J; bases not matched to a gene: 6. The CDR3 has 16 residues. The CDR3 DNA reads as TGTGCCAGCAGCTTAGGACAGGGGGGGCATGACACTGAAGCTTTCTTT. Amino acid sequence: CASSLGQGGHDTEAFF.

This chain links TRBV5-1 with TRBJ2-3, with D possibly being TRBD2 (5 bases). The CDR3 runs to 13 residues. V lost 0 bases and J lost 6, with 8 bases in between. The germline gives CDR1 SGHRS, CDR2 YFSETQ. The CDR3 coding sequence is TGCGCCAGCAGCTTGGAGCAGCGGGATACGCAGTATTTT. Protein: CASSLEQRDTQYF.

The chain carries TRBV4-1 and TRBJ2-7, with 9 bases identical to TRBD1. The length of the CDR3 is 15 residues. CDR1 and CDR2 (germline): MGHRA, YSYEKL. V gave up 1 base and J gave up 2 bases; unmatched junction bases: 3. The CDR3 DNA is TGCGCCAGCAGCCAAGGGACAGGGGAAGCCTACGAGCAGTACTTC. It translates to CASSQGTGEAYEQYF.

The chain has TRBV19 and TRBJ2-5; 10 bases map to TRBD1. Germline V gene sequence: CDR1 LNHDA, CDR2 SQIVND (reference sequence). Unmatched junction bases numbered 12, after V lost 5 bases and J lost 6 bases. CDR3 length: 16 amino acids. CDR3 protein: CASSAISGQGLKTQYF. The CDR3 DNA follows: TGTGCCAGTAGTGCCATATCGGGACAGGGGTTAAAGACCCAGTACTTC.

The chain is built from TRBV10-2 and TRBJ2-7; D is perhaps TRBD1 (6 bases). The CDR3 sequence is 13 residues long. Trimming took off 5 bases at V and 5 bases at J, with 13 bases between the two ends. The germline V gene encodes CDR1 WSHSY and CDR2 SAAADI. The CDR3 DNA sequence: TGCGCCAGCAGTTCTACAGGGTCGGACGAGCAGTACGTC. Its protein product is CASSSTGSDEQYV.

This chain connects TRBV18 to TRBJ2-5; 8 nucleotides line up with TRBD1. Germline trimming cut 2 bases from V and 0 bases from J; bases unmatched to any gene: 8. CDR1 and CDR2 from the germline V gene are KGHSH and LQKENI. CDR3 length equals 17 residues. Here the CDR3 reads CASSPNGPGGHQETQYF. In DNA, the CDR3 is TGTGCCAGCTCACCAAATGGCCCAGGGGGCCACCAAGAGACCCAGTACTTC.